The 21 T cell receptor beta chains given below trace back to one sample, sequenced in a study of identical twins. TCRdb itself ran the 5' RACE reads through MiXCR, one entry per CDR3 protein. The table records 420,000 or so distinct CDR3 sequences, about 18% of them present only once. Sequencing was performed on naive T cells sorted from blood. Receptors were obtained from a man aged 50 or older in good health.

This clonotype showed up just a few times. This chain joins TRBV6-2 or TRBV6-3 and TRBJ1-1; D gene uncertain. CDR3 size: 15 residues. V lost 0 bases and J 8 bases, leaving 16 bases between the germline ends. Germline V gives CDR1 MNHEY, CDR2 SVGEGT. The CDR3 nucleotides are TGTGCCAGCAGTTACTCGAGTCTGGGTAGGACCGAAGCTTTCTTT. It yields the protein CASSYSSLGRTEAFF.

This chain connects TRBV28 to TRBJ2-7; D is tentatively TRBD1 or TRBD2 (5 bases each). This CDR3 has 17 residues. V lost 10 bases to trimming and J lost 0 bases, with 25 bases between them. In germline, CDR1 is MDHEN, CDR2 SYDVKM. The CDR3 DNA reads as TGTGCCACTGGAACGCCAACCGGGGCACAGAGCTCCTACGAGCAGTACTTC. Protein product: CATGTPTGAQSSYEQYF.

The chain uses TRBV6-6 and TRBJ1-1; 7 positions match TRBD1. The CDR3 is 13 amino acids. CDR1 is MNHNY, CDR2 SVGAGI, per germline (reference sequence). The J segment lost 4 bases and the V segment lost 6 bases, leaving 5 bases of the junction unmatched. The CDR3 DNA reads as TGTGCCAGCAGGAAACAGGGGAGCACTGAAGCTTTCTTT. Its translation is CASRKQGSTEAFF.

The chain carries TRBV21-1 and TRBJ1-3. TRBV21-1 is deemed a pseudogene. The CDR3 runs 17 residues. The CDR3 nucleotides are TGTGCCAGCAGCAAAGTTTCAGGTTCCCTCTCTGGAAACACCATATATTTT. Residues: CASSKVSGSLSGNTIYF.

The chain uses TRBV6-7 and TRBJ2-7, with 16 positions matching TRBD2. TRBV6-7 is reported as an ORF; its role is uncertain. The CDR3 extends over 21 amino acids. V trimming: 2 bases; J trimming: 1 base; junction bases outside the gene matches: 14. The CDR3 loop is CASSYGGTSGRAVVLSYEQYF. In DNA, the CDR3 is TGTGCCAGCAGTTACGGGGGGACTAGCGGGAGGGCCGTCGTCCTATCCTACGAGCAGTACTTC.

The rearrangement links TRBV27 to TRBJ2-3, with D unclear. V gave up 2 bases and J gave up 1 base, with 13 bases separating them. This CDR3 contains 16 residues. Germline CDR1 and CDR2: MNHEY and SMNVEV (reference sequence). CDR3 sequence (DNA): TGTGCCAGCAGTTTAGGGGTAGGGCTAGGCACAGATACGCAGTATTTT. Amino acid sequence: CASSLGVGLGTDTQYF.

This clonotype appeared many times. The chain combines TRBV6-1 with TRBJ2-7; D is perhaps TRBD1 (6 bases). Between the trimmed V and J ends, which lost 4 bases and 3 bases, there was a span of 10 bases. Germline CDR1 is MNHNS and CDR2 is SASEGT. The CDR3 is made up of 13 amino acids. CDR3 coding DNA: TGTGCCAGCAGTGTCCTACAGGGCTACGAGCAGTACTTC. Protein: CASSVLQGYEQYF.

This chain's CDR3 is CASSFGQGAQETQYF. The CDR3 nucleotides read TGTGCCAGCAGTTTTGGACAGGGAGCCCAAGAGACCCAGTACTTC. The chain combines TRBV11-2 with TRBJ2-5; 8 positions agree with TRBD1. CDR1 is SGHAT and CDR2 is FQNNGV in the germline V gene. This CDR3 region has 15 residues. The trim removed 6 bases at V and 1 base at J, leaving 7 bases unmatched.

The CDR3 nucleotides read TGTGCCAGCAGCTTAGTAGGGGGGACCTACACTGAAGCTTTCTTT. This encodes CASSLVGGTYTEAFF. The chain is built from TRBV7-2 and TRBJ1-1, with D possibly being TRBD1 (6 bases). Germline CDR1 SGHTA, CDR2 FQGNSA. Trimming pared 1 base from V and 3 bases from J, leaving 12 bases between. The CDR3 is 15 residues long.

This clonotype has a handful of counts. The rearrangement joins TRBV7-2 to TRBJ1-5, with D possibly matching TRBD1 (5 bases). V lost 2 bases and J 1 base, leaving 12 bases between the germline ends. CDR3 length: 16 amino acids. Germline assignment: CDR1 SGHTA and CDR2 FQGNSA. CDR3 DNA sequence: TGTGCCAGCAGCTTATGGGGGACCGCGAGCAATCAGCCCCAGCATTTT. It is translated as CASSLWGTASNQPQHF.

This clonotype has a count of ten or more. The V call is TRBV29-1, the J call TRBJ2-7; 8 bases are a match to TRBD1. After removal of 8 bases from V and 2 bases from J, the junction contained 14 bases not matched to a gene. The CDR3 loop spans 15 amino acids. CDR1 and CDR2 (germline): SQVTM, ANQGSEA. In DNA form, the CDR3 reads TGCAGCACCTCCGTCGCGGGACAGGCCCCCTACGAGCAGTACTTC. Amino acids: CSTSVAGQAPYEQYF.

The CDR3 sequence: CASSLVGESRNQPQHF. CDR3 in DNA: TGTGCCAGCAGCTTAGTGGGGGAGTCCCGCAATCAGCCCCAGCATTTT. V and J are TRBV7-9 and TRBJ1-5; D is perhaps TRBD1 (5 bases). The CDR3 totals 16 residues. V was cut by 1 base and J by 2 bases, with 12 bases left in between. The germline gives CDR1 SEHNR, CDR2 FQNEAQ (reference sequence). Full variable domain (missing parts from reference TRBV7-9 and TRBJ1-5): DTGVSQNPRHKITKRGQNVTFRCDPISEHNRLYWYRQTLGQGPEFLTYFQNEAQLEKSRLLSDRFSAERPKGSFSTLEIQRTEQGDSAMYLCASSLVGESRNQPQHFGDGTRLSIL.

The rearrangement uses TRBV5-1 and TRBJ2-3; 8 bases align to TRBD2. V shed 2 bases, J shed 4 bases, and the junction held 9 bases outside the gene matches. Germline CDR1 reads SGHRS; CDR2 reads YFSETQ. The CDR3 length is 16 residues. CDR3 nucleotide sequence: TGCGCCAGCAGCTTATCCCTCAGCGGGAGCGCAGATACGCAGTATTTT. It is translated as CASSLSLSGSADTQYF.

At least ten counts were recorded for this clonotype. This sequence joins TRBV29-1 and TRBJ2-1, with TRBD2 identical over 7 bases. Germline CDR1 reads SQVTM; CDR2 reads ANQGSEA. The CDR3 runs to 13 residues. V gave up 8 bases and J gave up 15 bases; unmatched junction bases: 19. CDR3 region: CSPWWRELFRRFF. The DNA for the CDR3 is TGCAGCCCGTGGTGGCGGGAGCTCTTCCGGCGGTTCTTC.

This clonotype was seen only a few times. This chain joins TRBV7-3 and TRBJ2-3; TRBD2 matches at 15 bases. The V gene's germline CDR1 is SGHTA and CDR2 FQGTGA. This CDR3 comprises 19 residues. V dropped 4 bases and J dropped 0; count of bases not matched to a gene: 8. CDR3 loop: CASSSPGLAGGPSTDTQYF. The CDR3 region has the DNA TGTGCCAGCAGCTCCCCGGGACTAGCGGGAGGCCCTAGCACAGATACGCAGTATTTT. Full variable domain (rest looked up from reference TRBV7-3 and TRBJ2-3): GAGVSQTPSNKVTEKGKYVELRCDPISGHTALYWYRQSLGQGPEFLIYFQGTGAADDSGLPNDRFFAVRPEGSVSTLKIQRTERGDSAVYLCASSSPGLAGGPSTDTQYFGPGTRLTVL.

The V gene is TRBV18, the J gene TRBJ1-6; D is perhaps TRBD1 (5 bases). Germline V CDR1 and CDR2: KGHSH, LQKENI. The V end lost 3 bases, the J end lost 7 bases, and 13 bases lay between the germline ends. The CDR3 totals 15 residues. The CDR3: CASSPKQGENSPLHF. Here the CDR3 DNA reads TGTGCCAGCTCACCTAAGCAGGGAGAAAATTCACCCCTCCACTTT.

In its sample, this clonotype was seen a few times. The chain uses TRBV25-1 and TRBJ2-4; 8 positions match TRBD1. Germline assignment: CDR1 MGHDK and CDR2 SYGVNS. Trimming removed 10 bases from V and 8 bases from J; junction bases left unmatched: 4. The CDR3 extends over 11 amino acids. The CDR3 DNA sequence: TGTGCCACCGGACAGGGTGACATTCAGTACTTC. Translation gives CATGQGDIQYF.

The chain links TRBV5-1 to TRBJ1-2; D uncertain. The CDR3 has 15 residues. Germline V gene sequence: CDR1 SGHRS, CDR2 YFSETQ. Trimming removed 0 bases at V and 8 bases at J, with 17 bases between. The CDR3 bases are TGCGCCAGCAGCTTGGGATCCGGGGTGCCCCCAGGCTACACCTTC. Translated: CASSLGSGVPPGYTF.

A few counts support this clonotype. This chain links TRBV13 with TRBJ2-4; perhaps TRBD2 as D (5 bases). The CDR3 runs 16 residues. Deletions cut 1 base from V and 0 bases from J, with 10 bases between. Germline loops: CDR1 PRHDT, CDR2 FYEKMQ (reference sequence). The CDR3 DNA reads TGTGCCAGCAGCTTAGTCAACGGGGAAGCCAAAAACATTCAGTACTTC. Its protein is CASSLVNGEAKNIQYF.

This clonotype was counted only a few times. CDR3 amino acids: CAISDKGGRGEQFF. The CDR3 nucleotides are TGTGCCATCAGTGATAAGGGGGGCCGGGGTGAGCAGTTCTTC. The chain joins TRBV10-3 to TRBJ2-1, with D perhaps being TRBD1 or TRBD2 (6 bases each). The V gene's germline CDR1 is ENHRY and CDR2 SYGVKD. Trimming left V 3 bases short and J 9 bases short, with 15 bases between. This CDR3 region has 14 residues.

This clonotype showed up many times. V is TRBV4-1 and J is TRBJ2-7; maybe TRBD1 (6 bases). This CDR3 region has 14 residues. Germline-derived CDR1 and CDR2 are MGHRA and YSYEKL. The V gene lost 8 bases and the J gene lost 2 bases, with 16 bases spanning the gap. The CDR3 DNA reads TGCGCCAGCGTAACCTGGGGGCGCCCCTACGAGCAGTACTTC. The encoded protein is CASVTWGRPYEQYF.